The T cell receptor beta chain described here comes from a study of blood T cells in healthy people across ages. Findings and caveats of the study: More naive CD4+ cells and higher diversity marked long-lived donors relative to aged donors. In these data, TCR beta diversity tracked strongly with naive T cell percentage.

Sample-barcoded 5' priming and a J-beta primer mix drove a second PCR of roughly 7 to 11 cycles. A 12-random-nucleotide template-switch adaptor tagged each cDNA molecule. Each sample provided no less than 2.5 million CDR3-containing paired-end reads. In TCRdb, the 5' RACE reads were re-called with MiXCR into one record per CDR3 protein. The table includes about 1 million distinct CDR3 sequences, 40% to 55% detected once. The CDR3 runs to 15 residues. V was pared by 5 bases and J by 6 bases, with 19 bases between. On this clonotype itself: The target antigen is unknown.

This clonotype originated in a woman aged 60-70 years in good health. The sample consisted of blood. The chain links TRBV12-3 or TRBV12-4 to TRBJ1-2; possibly TRBD1 for D (5 bases). The CDR3 here is CASSRPPLTEHGYTF. The CDR3 DNA reads as TGTGCCAGCAGTCGCCCCCCGCTGACAGAGCATGGCTACACCTTC.